Listed here are 20 T cell receptor beta chains from one sample, sequenced in a study of blood T cell repertoires in COVID-19. Using immunoSEQ multiplex PCR, the repertoire was profiled, and TCRdb retains in-frame clones only, with some absent. The table has about 220,000 clones, approximately 81% seen once; the top ten hold 3.5% to 4%. Sequencing input: peripheral blood. The receptors were sampled from a woman of 80 years or more with acute or convalescent COVID-19.

The rearrangement joins TRBV5-6 to TRBJ2-7; 11 bases are shared with TRBD1. This CDR3 has 15 residues. Germline loops: CDR1 SGHDT, CDR2 YYEEEE. With 5 bases clipped from V and 5 bases from J, the junction kept 9 bases outside the gene matches. CDR3 region: CASRSGTGGTNEQYF. DNA of the CDR3: TGTGCCAGCAGATCCGGGACAGGGGGGACTAACGAGCAGTACTTC.

The chain uses TRBV5-1 and TRBJ2-3; tentatively, D is TRBD2 (6 bases). The CDR3 covers 17 residues. V was clipped by 0 bases and J by 1 base, with 15 bases between them. Germline values: CDR1 SGHRS, CDR2 YFSETQ. The CDR3 DNA follows: TGCGCCAGCAGCTTGGAGGGGTTTGGGACTCGCACAGATACGCAGTATTTT. Amino acids: CASSLEGFGTRTDTQYF.

The chain is built from TRBV6-6 and TRBJ2-7; 8 bases line up with TRBD2. Germline V gives CDR1 MNHNY, CDR2 SVGAGI (reference sequence). This CDR3 is built from 14 residues. V dropped 7 bases and J dropped 1; count of bases not matched to a gene: 6. The CDR3, as DNA: TGTGCCAGCACCCCCGCGGGGGGATCCTACGAGCAGTACTTC. Its translation: CASTPAGGSYEQYF.

The rearrangement links TRBV5-1 to TRBJ2-3; 9 bases are shared with TRBD2. The CDR3 length is 17 residues. The germline CDR1 and CDR2 sequences are SGHRS and YFSETQ. With V trimmed by 0 bases and J by 0 bases, 5 bases remained unmatched. DNA for the CDR3: TGCGCCAGCAGCTTGGGCGGGGGGGTCTCTAGCACAGATACGCAGTATTTT. It translates to CASSLGGGVSSTDTQYF. Variable domain in full (rest from reference TRBV5-1 and TRBJ2-3): KAGVTQTPRYLIKTRGQQVTLSCSPISGHRSVSWYQQTPGQGLQFLFEYFSETQRNKGNFPGRFSGRQFSNSRSEMNVSTLELGDSALYLCASSLGGGVSSTDTQYFGPGTRLTVL.

This clone is a singleton in its sample. The rearrangement links TRBV19 to TRBJ2-1; 10 bases agree with TRBD1. The germline gives CDR1 LNHDA, CDR2 SQIVND (reference sequence). The CDR3 sequence is 15 residues long. Losses at the gene ends were 2 bases for V and 9 bases for J; bases not matched to a gene: 7. In DNA form, the CDR3 reads TGTGCCAGTAGTATAAGGACAGGGGGATCGGGTGAGCAGTTCTTC. It is translated as CASSIRTGGSGEQFF.

V is TRBV30 and J is TRBJ2-3; 9 positions agree with TRBD2. With V trimmed by 0 bases and J by 4 bases, 11 bases remained unmatched. This CDR3 contains 17 residues. Germline loops: CDR1 GTSNPN, CDR2 SVGIG (reference sequence). This CDR3 reads CAWSVWVAGVRPDTQYF. The CDR3 DNA reads TGTGCCTGGAGTGTCTGGGTAGCGGGGGTTCGACCAGATACGCAGTATTTT.

The rearrangement joins TRBV5-1 to TRBJ2-2; 11 bases are a match to TRBD1. Losses at the gene ends were 7 bases for V and 4 bases for J; bases not matched to a gene: 6. Germline assignment: CDR1 SGHRS and CDR2 YFSETQ. CDR3 length: 15 residues. Here the CDR3 DNA reads TGCGCCAGCGTTGAAGGGACAGGGGGCACCGGGGAGCTGTTTTTT. This translates into CASVEGTGGTGELFF.

V usage is TRBV25-1 and J usage is TRBJ1-4; TRBD1 matches 8 bases. Trimming at V came to 6 bases and at J to 5 bases, leaving 2 bases not matched to a gene. Germline CDR1 and CDR2: MGHDK and SYGVNS. This CDR3 is 13 amino acids long. For the CDR3, the DNA is TGTGCCAGCAGGGACAGGGTAAATGAAAAACTGTTTTTT. This codes for CASRDRVNEKLFF. The full variable domain, rest sourced from reference TRBV25-1 and TRBJ1-4, is EADIYQTPRYLVIGTGKKITLECSQTMGHDKMYWYQQDPGMELHLIHYSYGVNSTEKGDLSSESTVSRIRTEHFPLTLESARPSHTSQYLCASRDRVNEKLFFGSGTQLSVL.

The chain links TRBV7-2 to TRBJ2-3, with TRBD2 matching 12 bases. Germline values: CDR1 SGHTA, CDR2 FQGNSA. V lost 4 bases and J lost 3; bases outside the gene matches: 2. The CDR3 runs to 15 residues. The CDR3 nucleotides are TGTGCCAGCAGCTCCCTAGCGGGGGGGACAGATACGCAGTATTTT. Translation gives CASSSLAGGTDTQYF. Based on the CDR3 plus reference TRBV7-2 and TRBJ2-3, the full variable domain is GAGVSQSPSNKVTEKGKDVELRCDPISGHTALYWYRQSLGQGLEFLIYFQGNSAPDKSGLPSDRFSAERTGGSVSTLTIQRTQQEDSAVYLCASSSLAGGTDTQYFGPGTRLTVL.

The chain recombines TRBV19 with TRBJ1-1, with 7 bases identical to TRBD1. The length of the CDR3 is 13 residues. Per the germline V gene, CDR1 is LNHDA and CDR2 is SQIVND (reference sequence). The trim removed 9 bases at V and 1 base at J, leaving 5 bases unmatched. The CDR3 DNA is TGTGCCAGCACCCGGGACAGGAACACTGAAGCTTTCTTT. It encodes CASTRDRNTEAFF.

CDR3 in amino acids: CASSRDSGYTF. The CDR3 coding sequence is TGTGCCAGCAGCCGGGACAGCGGCTACACCTTC. This chain connects TRBV28 to TRBJ1-2; TRBD1 agrees at 7 bases. Germline CDR1 is MDHEN and CDR2 is SYDVKM. This CDR3 region has 11 residues. V was pared by 6 bases and J by 8 bases, with 3 bases of the junction left unmatched.

The chain joins TRBV29-1 to TRBJ2-3, with D tentatively TRBD2 (5 bases). The CDR3 spans 13 residues. The germline V gene encodes CDR1 SQVTM and CDR2 ANQGSEA. Trimming pared 1 base from V and 3 bases from J, leaving 8 bases between. CDR3 sequence reads: CSVEGPGTDTQYF. CDR3 nucleotides: TGCAGCGTTGAAGGCCCGGGGACAGATACGCAGTATTTT.

In this sample, this clone turned up once. The chain carries TRBV10-3 and TRBJ2-2, with 7 bases aligning to TRBD1. The ends lost 2 bases at V and 6 bases at J; junction bases unmatched: 9. The length of the CDR3 is 16 residues. Looked up from germline, CDR1 is ENHRY and CDR2 is SYGVKD. The CDR3 loop reads CAISEALSQGAGELFF. CDR3 bases: TGTGCCATCAGTGAGGCGCTATCGCAGGGGGCCGGGGAGCTGTTTTTT.

This chain joins TRBV5-4 and TRBJ1-1; unclear D gene. CDR1 is SGHNT and CDR2 is YYREEE in the germline V gene (reference sequence). This CDR3 comprises 15 residues. V was trimmed by 0 bases and J by 0 bases, leaving 9 bases between them. CDR3 region: CASSLAAGLNTEAFF. CDR3 sequence (DNA): TGTGCCAGCAGCTTGGCCGCGGGATTGAACACTGAAGCTTTCTTT.

The rearrangement uses TRBV9 and TRBJ1-6, with D uncertain. Germline lookup yields CDR1 SGDLS and CDR2 YYNGEE. V shed 0 bases and J shed 8 bases, with 9 bases lying between them. The CDR3 contains 14 residues. The CDR3 DNA is TGTGCCAGCAGCGTAGGGGCAGTTCATTCACCCCTCCACTTT. Protein product: CASSVGAVHSPLHF.

The rearrangement links TRBV4-2 to TRBJ1-5, with 7 nucleotides matching TRBD1. Germline values: CDR1 LGHNA, CDR2 YNFKEQ. CDR3 length: 18 residues. V shed 0 bases and J 2 bases; nucleotides not matched to a gene: 10. The CDR3 DNA sequence: TGTGCCAGCAGCCAAGATGGGTTTGACAGGGTGGGCAATCAGCCCCAGCATTTT. Translating gives CASSQDGFDRVGNQPQHF.

The sample holds a few counts of this clone. The chain recombines TRBV12-3 or TRBV12-4 with TRBJ1-2, with D possibly being TRBD1 (5 bases). This CDR3 is built from 13 residues. The V gene lost 1 base and the J gene lost 8 bases, with 11 bases spanning the gap. The CDR3 bases are TGTGCCAGCAGTTTAGGGCAGGGTGGAGGCTACACCTTC. Amino acids: CASSLGQGGGYTF.

The rearrangement joins TRBV6-6 to TRBJ2-5; 8 nucleotides agree with TRBD2. Germline lookup yields CDR1 MNHNY and CDR2 SVGAGI (reference sequence). This CDR3 is built from 14 residues. V lost 6 bases to trimming and J lost 2 bases; unmatched junction nucleotides: 5. CDR3 coding DNA: TGTGCCAGCAGGTTAACTAGCGGACAAGAGACCCAGTACTTC. It yields the protein CASRLTSGQETQYF.

The table lists this clone with a count of one. This chain connects TRBV21-1 to TRBJ1-6. TRBV21-1 is assigned pseudogene status. CDR3 length: 20 residues. The CDR3 sequence is CASSIPQYDSQRGYNSPLHF. The CDR3 DNA follows: TGTGCCAGCAGCATCCCCCAATATGACTCCCAACGGGGTTATAATTCACCCCTCCACTTT.

V gene TRBV7-8 combines with J gene TRBJ2-1; tentative D call: TRBD2 (7 bases). This CDR3 has 13 residues. Germline V lookup: CDR1 SGHVS, CDR2 FQNEAQ. Trimming removed 5 bases from V and 15 bases from J, with 20 bases in between. The CDR3 here is CASSLGGAPAGFF. The CDR3 DNA reads as TGTGCCAGCAGCCTGGGGGGGGCCCCCGCAGGGTTCTTC.